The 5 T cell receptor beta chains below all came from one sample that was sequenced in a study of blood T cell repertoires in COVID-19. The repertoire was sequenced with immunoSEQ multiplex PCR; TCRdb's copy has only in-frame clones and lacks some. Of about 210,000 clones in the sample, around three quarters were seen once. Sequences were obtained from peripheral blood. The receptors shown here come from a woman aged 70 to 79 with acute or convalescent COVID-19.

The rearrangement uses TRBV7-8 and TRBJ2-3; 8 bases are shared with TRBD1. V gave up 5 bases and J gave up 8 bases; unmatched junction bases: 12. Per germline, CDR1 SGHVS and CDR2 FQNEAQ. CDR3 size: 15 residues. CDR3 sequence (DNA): TGTGCCAGCAGCACACAGGGGGGCCGTTTAGTTACGCAGTATTTT. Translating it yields CASSTQGGRLVTQYF.

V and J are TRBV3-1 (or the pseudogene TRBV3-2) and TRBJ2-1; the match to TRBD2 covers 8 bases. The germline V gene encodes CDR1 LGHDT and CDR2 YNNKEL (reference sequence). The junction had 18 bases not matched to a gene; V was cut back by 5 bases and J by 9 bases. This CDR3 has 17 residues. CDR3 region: CASSAKDGGAFSGEQFF. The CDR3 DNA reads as TGTGCCAGCAGCGCCAAAGACGGGGGGGCCTTCTCGGGTGAGCAGTTCTTC.

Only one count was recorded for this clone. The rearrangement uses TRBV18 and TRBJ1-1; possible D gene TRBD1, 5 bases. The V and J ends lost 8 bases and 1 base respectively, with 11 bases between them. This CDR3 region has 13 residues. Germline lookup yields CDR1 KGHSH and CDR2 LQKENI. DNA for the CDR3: TGTGCCAGCGGAGGGGTTGGGAACACTGAAGCTTTCTTT. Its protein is CASGGVGNTEAFF.

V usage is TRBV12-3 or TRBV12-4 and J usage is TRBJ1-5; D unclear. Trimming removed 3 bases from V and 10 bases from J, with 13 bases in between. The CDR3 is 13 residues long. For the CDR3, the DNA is TGTGCCAGCAGTTTTGGCCGTGTCCAACCCCAGCATTTT. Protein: CASSFGRVQPQHF.

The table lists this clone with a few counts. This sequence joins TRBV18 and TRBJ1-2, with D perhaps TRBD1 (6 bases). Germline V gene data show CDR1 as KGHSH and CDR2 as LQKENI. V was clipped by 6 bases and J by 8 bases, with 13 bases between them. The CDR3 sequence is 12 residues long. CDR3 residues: CASSSGEEGYTF. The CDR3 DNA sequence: TGTGCCAGCTCTTCAGGGGAAGAGGGCTACACCTTC.